Presented here are 12 T cell receptor beta chains from one specimen sequenced in a study of cytomegalovirus exposure and HLA in healthy donors. Primers included in the PCR were 60 Vbeta and 13 Jbeta primers. Profiled with immunoSEQ multiplex PCR; TCRdb holds only in-frame clones, not every one. The sample includes around 200,000 clones, 80% to 90% of them seen just once. The sample taken for sequencing was PBMCs. These TCRs come from a woman aged 25 to 45 in good health and CMV-seronegative.

This clone was observed a handful of times. The J gene is TRBJ2-5, the V gene TRBV2, with 10 bases identical to TRBD2. Germline CDR1 is SNHLY and CDR2 is FYNNEI. The CDR3 loop spans 18 amino acids. J lost 5 bases, V lost 1 base, and 13 bases had no gene match. The CDR3 DNA reads TGTGCCAGCAGTGAAGAATTAGAAGCGGGGGGGCTAACGGAGACCCAGTACTTC. It encodes CASSEELEAGGLTETQYF.

V gene TRBV19 combines with J gene TRBJ1-2; 7 nucleotides line up with TRBD1. The CDR3 sequence is 13 residues long. J gave up 5 bases and V 6 bases, and 6 bases lay outside the gene matches. Germline V gene data show CDR1 as LNHDA and CDR2 as SQIVND (reference sequence). CDR3 residues: CASRPGTAYGYTF. The CDR3 DNA is TGTGCCAGTAGGCCTGGGACAGCTTATGGCTACACCTTC.

The chain is built from TRBV11-2 and TRBJ2-5, with 11 bases lining up with TRBD1. Germline-derived CDR1 and CDR2 are SGHAT and FQNNGV. V gave up 4 bases and J gave up 5 bases; unmatched junction bases: 3. The CDR3 sequence is 14 residues long. The CDR3 DNA reads TGTGCCAGCAGCTCCCGGGACAGGGGGGAGACCCAGTACTTC. Its protein product is CASSSRDRGETQYF. Looking up the rest from reference TRBV11-2 and TRBJ2-5 gives the full variable domain: EAGVAQSPRYKIIEKRQSVAFWCNPISGHATLYWYQQILGQGPKLLIQFQNNGVVDDSQLPKDRFSAERLKGVDSTLKIQPAKLEDSAVYLCASSSRDRGETQYFGPGTRLLVL.

The rearrangement uses TRBV19 and TRBJ2-3, with D hard to call. Trimming removed 0 bases at V and 5 bases at J, with 12 bases between. The CDR3 contains 15 residues. CDR1 is LNHDA and CDR2 is SQIVND in the germline V gene (reference sequence). CDR3 loop: CASSIEGTTGDTQYF. CDR3 nucleotides: TGTGCCAGTAGTATAGAAGGAACAACGGGAGATACGCAGTATTTT.

The rearrangement links TRBV28 to TRBJ1-3; a weak D match, TRBD1 (6 bases). V was clipped by 4 bases and J by 4 bases, with 11 bases between them. The CDR3 runs to 14 residues. CDR1 MDHEN and CDR2 SYDVKM come from the germline V gene. The CDR3 coding sequence is TGTGCCAGCAGTTCCGCCAGGGGAGGAAACACCATATATTTT. Its translation is CASSSARGGNTIYF. Based on the CDR3 plus reference TRBV28 and TRBJ1-3, the full variable domain is DVKVTQSSRYLVKRTGEKVFLECVQDMDHENMFWYRQDPGLGLRLIYFSYDVKMKEKGDIPEGYSVSREKKERFSLILESASTNQTSMYLCASSSARGGNTIYFGEGSWLTVV.

V gene TRBV7-2 combines with J gene TRBJ2-7; 12 bases line up with TRBD2. This CDR3 contains 16 residues. The J segment lost 3 bases and the V segment lost 4 bases, leaving 7 bases of the junction unmatched. In germline, CDR1 is SGHTA, CDR2 FQGNSA. The CDR3 spells CASSSNLAGGVYEQYF. DNA for the CDR3: TGTGCCAGCAGCTCCAACCTAGCGGGAGGGGTCTACGAGCAGTACTTC.

This rearrangement joins TRBV14 to TRBJ1-2; D is unresolved. The CDR3 is 12 residues long. The germline CDR1 and CDR2 sequences are SGHDN and FVKESK. Trimming stripped 1 base from V and 5 bases from J, with 5 bases between. The CDR3 spells CASSQVRYGYTF. For the CDR3, the DNA is TGTGCCAGCAGCCAAGTCCGGTATGGCTACACCTTC.

The V and J genes are TRBV6-1 and TRBJ2-4; TRBD2 agrees at 9 bases. V gave up 3 bases and J gave up 6 bases; unmatched junction bases: 6. Germline assignment: CDR1 MNHNS and CDR2 SASEGT. The CDR3 sequence is 15 residues long. Here the CDR3 DNA reads TGTGCCAGCAGTGAGCTTAGCGGGAGAAGAAACATTCAGTACTTC. Amino acids: CASSELSGRRNIQYF.

The V and J genes are TRBV28 and TRBJ2-1, with D possibly TRBD2 on 6 matching bases. Trimming removed 2 bases from V and 10 bases from J, with 18 bases in between. Germline CDR1 reads MDHEN; CDR2 reads SYDVKM. The CDR3 contains 15 residues. This chain's CDR3 is CASSLGRGLPGEQFF. DNA of the CDR3: TGTGCCAGCAGTTTAGGGCGGGGTCTTCCGGGGGAGCAGTTCTTC.

The chain has TRBV27 and TRBJ2-7; TRBD2 matches at 9 bases. The J segment lost 3 bases and the V segment lost 3 bases, leaving 6 bases of the junction unmatched. The V gene's germline CDR1 is MNHEY and CDR2 SMNVEV (reference sequence). CDR3 length: 15 amino acids. CDR3 nucleotide sequence: TGTGCCAGCAGTTTCTCTAGCGGGATTAACTACGAGCAGTACTTC. It is translated as CASSFSSGINYEQYF.

The V gene is TRBV27, the J gene TRBJ2-5; TRBD1 aligns across 9 bases. The J call may be mistaken, given a closer DNA end match to TRBJ2-7. Germline-derived CDR1 and CDR2 are MNHEY and SMNVEV (reference sequence). The CDR3 consists of 15 residues. In DNA, the CDR3 is TGTGCCAGCAGTTTAGCCGGACAGGGGTACCACGAGCAGTACTTC. This codes for CASSLAGQGYHEQYF.

A single count supports this clone. V usage is TRBV6-1 and J usage is TRBJ2-1; D perhaps matches TRBD2 (5 bases). The CDR3 is 13 amino acids. Trimming stripped 6 bases from V and 8 bases from J, with 14 bases between. Germline V gene sequence: CDR1 MNHNS, CDR2 SASEGT. The CDR3 here is CASRESSSDEQFF. The DNA for the CDR3 is TGTGCCAGCAGAGAATCTAGTAGCGATGAGCAGTTCTTC.